This passage covers 3 T cell receptor beta chains from one sample sequenced in a study of T-cell memory formation after mild COVID-19. TCRdb itself ran the 5' RACE reads through MiXCR, one entry per CDR3 protein. The data hold 200,000 to 300,000 distinct CDR3 sequences, with over 9% observed a single time. The sequenced sample consisted of PBMCs or a T cell subset sorted from them (not recorded which). Every receptor here comes from a man between 18 and 29 years old who had mild COVID-19 (a few samples of this study predate the infection). Cell type and time point are not known.

The chain couples TRBV4-1 to TRBJ1-5; D gene unclear. Germline V gene sequence: CDR1 MGHRA, CDR2 YSYEKL. CDR3 size: 15 residues. Trimming cost V 1 base and J 3 bases, with 10 bases left between them. This CDR3 is CASSQGQLSNQPQHF. CDR3 bases: TGCGCCAGCAGCCAAGGGCAGTTATCCAATCAGCCCCAGCATTTT.

This clonotype was seen a few times. J is TRBJ1-1 and V is TRBV12-3 or TRBV12-4; D is unresolved. Trimming took 6 bases from V and 5 from J, leaving 10 bases between them. The CDR3 consists of 12 residues. The CDR3 coding sequence is TGTGCCAGCAGCCCTAGGGCGACTGAAGCTTTCTTT. This encodes CASSPRATEAFF.

This chain uses TRBV19 with TRBJ2-7; D is ambiguous. V dropped 5 bases and J dropped 7 bases, with 12 bases sitting between them. The CDR3 is 12 residues long. Per the germline V gene, CDR1 is LNHDA and CDR2 is SQIVND (reference sequence). The DNA for the CDR3 is TGTGCCAGTAGTTTGGGATCCCGGGAGCAGTACTTC. Translated, it gives CASSLGSREQYF.